This paragraph reports one T cell receptor beta chain. Its antigen is still unknown. This entry belongs to a study of identical twins. Study conclusions and caveats: Fewer insertions marked abundant cord blood beta clonotypes; young adult naive trended weakly, memory not at all. Its conclusions, products of cross-sectional statistical analysis, did not come from following the same donors. Sequences that were out-of-frame, alpha and twin-shared displayed an excess of low generation probability.

V dropped 2 bases and J dropped 1 base, with 13 bases sitting between them. Germline CDR1 is DFQATT and CDR2 is SNEGSKA (reference sequence). CDR3 length equals 15 residues. MiXCR was run by TCRdb on the 5' RACE reads, yielding one entry per CDR3 protein. The sample lists about 890,000 distinct CDR3 sequences; roughly an eighth were seen once. This sample also appeared in a second study, on yellow fever vaccine responses in identical twins.

The V and J genes are TRBV20-1 and TRBJ2-3, with D uncertain. Material: PBMCs. The TCR comes from a young woman in good health. CDR3 nucleotide sequence: TGCAGTGCTAGATATCAGCCAAGTGGCACAGATACGCAGTATTTT. It is translated as CSARYQPSGTDTQYF.